This TCR beta chain originates from a study of T cells in Graves' hyperthyroidism and ophthalmopathy. Overall study context: Pretreatment peripheral blood was obtained at initial diagnosis.

Overall study results and limits: Also found in blood were most expanded thyroid clonotypes above 0.001.

This clonotype was counted between two and nine times. No antigen is known for it. From germline, CDR1 is MNHEY and CDR2 SMNVEV (reference sequence). The CDR3 length is 15 residues. V dropped 3 bases and J dropped 12 bases, with 18 bases sitting between them. Absence of ophthalmopathy progression within 18 months defined stable Graves' hyperthyroidism. Fresh peripheral blood, roughly 10 ml of it, supplied the PBMCs. TCR beta CDR3 region amplification was performed from RNA transcripts. RT-PCR in the first round (using the HTBI primer set) targeted the TCR CDR3. TCRdb analysed the multiplex PCR reads with MiXCR anew, one entry per CDR3 protein. The sample carries approximately 370,000 distinct CDR3 sequences, 14% to 15% recorded once.

This sequence was found in a woman in her twenties or thirties with Graves' hyperthyroidism. Material for sequencing was blood. V is TRBV27 and J is TRBJ1-6, with no clear D. The CDR3 protein is CASSFGRSLSEPLHF. CDR3 in DNA: TGTGCCAGCAGTTTCGGTCGATCTCTTTCGGAACCCCTCCACTTT.